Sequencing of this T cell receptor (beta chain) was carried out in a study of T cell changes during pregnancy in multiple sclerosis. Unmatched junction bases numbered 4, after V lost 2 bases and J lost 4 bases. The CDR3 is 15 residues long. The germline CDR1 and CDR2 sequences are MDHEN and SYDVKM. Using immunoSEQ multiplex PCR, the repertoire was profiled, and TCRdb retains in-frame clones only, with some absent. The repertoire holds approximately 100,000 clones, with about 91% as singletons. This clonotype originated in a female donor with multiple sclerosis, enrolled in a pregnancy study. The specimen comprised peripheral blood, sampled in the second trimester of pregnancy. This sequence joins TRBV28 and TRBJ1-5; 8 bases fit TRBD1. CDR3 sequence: CASSLVQGGNQPQHF. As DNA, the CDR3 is TGTGCCAGCAGTTTAGTACAGGGGGGGAATCAGCCCCAGCATTTT.